What follows are 21 T cell receptor beta chains derived from one specimen sequenced in a study of T cells after yellow fever vaccination. TCRdb reprocessed the 5' RACE reads via MiXCR and lists one record per CDR3 protein. The sample lists 250,000 or so distinct CDR3 sequences, 3.6% occurring once. The sequences come from PBMCs, collected 15 days after the yellow fever booster vaccination. The receptors were gathered from a young man who received the YFV17D yellow fever vaccine.

This clonotype was recorded many times. This chain joins TRBV30 and TRBJ1-1; possibly TRBD1 for D (5 bases). Germline V gene data show CDR1 as GTSNPN and CDR2 as SVGIG (reference sequence). The CDR3 has 13 residues. V lost 8 bases to trimming and J lost 0 bases, with 13 bases between them. CDR3 in amino acids: CAGDREMNTEAFF. The CDR3 region has the DNA TGTGCCGGGGACCGAGAAATGAACACTGAAGCTTTCTTT.

This clonotype was recorded at least ten times. The V call is TRBV7-2, the J call TRBJ1-2; D is ambiguous. CDR1 SGHTA and CDR2 FQGNSA come from the germline V gene. The CDR3 runs to 13 residues. V was trimmed by 3 bases and J by 8 bases, leaving 13 bases between them. The CDR3 spells CASSFHNLGGYTF. CDR3 DNA: TGTGCCAGCAGCTTCCACAACCTCGGAGGCTACACCTTC.

This clonotype was seen at least ten times. This sequence joins TRBV12-3 or TRBV12-4 and TRBJ2-5; maybe TRBD2 (7 bases). The CDR3 has 15 residues. Trimming removed 8 bases at V and 0 bases at J, with 16 bases between. CDR3 nucleotides: TGTGCCAGCGGTGGGGGGGGGGCGTACCAAGAGACCCAGTACTTC. As protein: CASGGGGAYQETQYF.

This clonotype was observed at least ten times. The chain recombines TRBV7-2 with TRBJ2-7; TRBD1 might be the D (6 bases). Trimming left V 2 bases short and J 1 base short, with 9 bases between. CDR3 length: 14 amino acids. Germline CDR1 is SGHTA and CDR2 is FQGNSA. In DNA form, the CDR3 reads TGTGCCAGCAGCTTAAGGGACATATCCTACGAGCAGTACGTC. Amino acid sequence: CASSLRDISYEQYV.

This clonotype has at least ten counts. This rearrangement joins TRBV25-1 to TRBJ2-5; no firm D call. Germline V gene lookup returns CDR1 MGHDK and CDR2 SYGVNS. Deletions cut 7 bases from V and 2 bases from J, with 11 bases between. The CDR3 sequence is 13 residues long. CDR3 protein: CASTKGRQETQYF. The CDR3 coding sequence is TGTGCCAGCACCAAAGGACGGCAAGAGACCCAGTACTTC.

Ten or more counts support this clonotype. The J gene is TRBJ2-5, the V gene TRBV7-9; perhaps TRBD1 as D (6 bases). The CDR3 sequence is 15 residues long. Germline V gene sequence: CDR1 SEHNR, CDR2 FQNEAQ (reference sequence). V shed 5 bases and J shed 1 base, with 14 bases lying between them. The CDR3 sequence: CASSTIGQPQETQYF. The CDR3 DNA follows: TGTGCCAGCAGCACTATTGGACAGCCCCAAGAGACCCAGTACTTC.

Many counts were recorded for this clonotype. The V gene is TRBV6-2 or TRBV6-3, the J gene TRBJ1-2; D ambiguous. V lost 6 bases to trimming and J lost 13 bases, with 18 bases between them. The germline V gene has CDR1 MNHEY and CDR2 SVGEGT. This CDR3 contains 12 residues. The DNA of the CDR3 is TGTGCCAGCAGCCCCGTTGGTCTTCTTGGCACCTTC. Protein product: CASSPVGLLGTF.

This clonotype was counted ten times or more. This chain connects TRBV9 to TRBJ1-4, with D perhaps matching TRBD1 (6 bases). The ends were cut back, 3 bases at V and 4 bases at J, with 13 bases in the middle. The CDR3 spans 15 residues. The germline CDR1 and CDR2 sequences are SGDLS and YYNGEE. The CDR3 nucleotides read TGTGCCAGCAGCGGAGGGGGGATCGGTAATGAAAAACTGTTTTTT. Encoded protein: CASSGGGIGNEKLFF.

V is TRBV4-3 and J is TRBJ2-6, with D perhaps matching TRBD1 (5 bases). The CDR3 totals 18 residues. The V gene's germline CDR1 is LGHNA and CDR2 YSLEER. Trimming pared 1 base from V and 0 bases from J, leaving 13 bases between. DNA for the CDR3: TGCGCCAGCAGCCAAGGTTGGGGCGCCCGCTCTGGGGCCAACGTCCTGACTTTC. Protein product: CASSQGWGARSGANVLTF.

This clonotype has at least ten counts. The chain links TRBV5-1 to TRBJ2-3; no reliable D call. Trimming shortened V by 1 base and J by 6 bases, and 15 bases separated the two germline ends. CDR3 length: 15 residues. Germline V gene lookup returns CDR1 SGHRS and CDR2 YFSETQ. CDR3 coding DNA: TGCGCCAGCAGCTTGCAAGGATTGCAGGTGGATACGCAGTATTTT. Translation gives CASSLQGLQVDTQYF.

This clonotype was observed at least ten times. The gene calls are TRBV19 and TRBJ2-2, with TRBD1 matching over 7 bases. The length of the CDR3 is 14 residues. Per germline, CDR1 LNHDA and CDR2 SQIVND (reference sequence). Trimming at V came to 9 bases and at J to 0 bases, leaving 4 bases not matched to a gene. CDR3 loop: CASRQGPNTGELFF. The CDR3 region has the DNA TGTGCCAGCCGACAGGGTCCGAACACCGGGGAGCTGTTTTTT.

In its sample, this clonotype was seen many times. The V and J genes are TRBV29-1 and TRBJ2-5; the match to TRBD2 covers 9 bases. Trimming at V came to 1 base and at J to 0 bases, leaving 15 bases not matched to a gene. Germline CDR1 SQVTM, CDR2 ANQGSEA. The CDR3 totals 19 residues. In DNA form, the CDR3 reads TGCAGCGTTGAAGTCCTTTTAGCGGGGGTGGAAAGAAACCAAGAGACCCAGTACTTC. It translates to CSVEVLLAGVERNQETQYF.

This clonotype was observed many times. V gene TRBV7-9 combines with J gene TRBJ2-1; a possible D gene is TRBD2 (7 bases). Germline CDR1 SEHNR, CDR2 FQNEAQ (reference sequence). V lost 5 bases, J lost 5 bases, and 19 bases lay in between. The CDR3 sequence is 16 residues long. For the CDR3, the DNA is TGTGCCAGCAGCCCGCCGGGACTATGGACAGACAATGAGCAGTTCTTC. Protein product: CASSPPGLWTDNEQFF. The whole variable domain, remainder taken from reference TRBV7-9 and TRBJ2-1, is DTGVSQNPRHKITKRGQNVTFRCDPISEHNRLYWYRQTLGQGPEFLTYFQNEAQLEKSRLLSDRFSAERPKGSFSTLEIQRTEQGDSAMYLCASSPPGLWTDNEQFFGPGTRLTVL.

This clonotype was recorded a few times. J is TRBJ1-2 and V is TRBV29-1, with a tentative D call TRBD1 (5 bases). CDR3 length equals 15 residues. Trimming pared 0 bases from V and 2 bases from J, leaving 13 bases between. Germline-derived CDR1 and CDR2 are SQVTM and ANQGSEA. CDR3 nucleotides: TGCAGCGTTGAAGATCTTCGAGACAGAAACTATGGCTACACCTTC. Translating gives CSVEDLRDRNYGYTF.

In its sample, this clonotype was seen many times. The chain carries TRBV5-6 and TRBJ2-6; 10 bases agree with TRBD1. The CDR3 runs to 17 residues. V gave up 3 bases and J gave up 2 bases; unmatched junction bases: 5. In germline, CDR1 is SGHDT, CDR2 YYEEEE. The CDR3 bases are TGTGCCAGCAGCTCCCGACAGGGGGCGCCTGGGGCCAACGTCCTGACTTTC. Translated: CASSSRQGAPGANVLTF.

This clonotype was counted at least ten times. V usage is TRBV5-1 and J usage is TRBJ1-2; D perhaps matches TRBD1 (5 bases). Germline lookup yields CDR1 SGHRS and CDR2 YFSETQ. The V gene lost 4 bases and the J gene lost 5 bases, with 18 bases spanning the gap. CDR3 length equals 15 residues. CDR3 sequence: CASSPRGGEGYGYTF. The CDR3 DNA is TGCGCCAGCAGCCCACGGGGAGGGGAAGGGTATGGCTACACCTTC.

In this sample, this clonotype turned up many times. The chain employs TRBV9 and TRBJ2-6, with D perhaps given as TRBD1 or TRBD2 (6 bases each). The CDR3 totals 18 residues. Deletions cut 4 bases from V and 1 base from J, with 18 bases between. Germline CDR1 SGDLS, CDR2 YYNGEE. The CDR3 nucleotides read TGTGCCAGCAGCCCCGTCGGGGGCGGTTGGTCTGGGGCCAACGTCCTGACTTTC. Encoded protein: CASSPVGGGWSGANVLTF.

This clonotype occurred many times. The chain is built from TRBV6-1 and TRBJ1-3, with 11 bases aligning to TRBD1. The germline CDR1 and CDR2 sequences are MNHNS and SASEGT. The CDR3 sequence is 16 residues long. The J segment lost 1 base and the V segment lost 6 bases, leaving 5 bases of the junction unmatched. The CDR3 loop is CASRGQGAPSGNTIYF. CDR3 nucleotide sequence: TGTGCCAGCAGAGGACAGGGGGCGCCTTCTGGAAACACCATATATTTT.

This clonotype was found many times. The V call is TRBV7-2, the J call TRBJ1-1; D is possibly TRBD1 (5 bases). The CDR3 spans 14 residues. Germline CDR1 and CDR2: SGHTA and FQGNSA. The V gene lost 5 bases and the J gene lost 4 bases, with 14 bases spanning the gap. CDR3 region: CASSIRGSVTEAFF. CDR3 nucleotide sequence: TGTGCCAGCAGCATAAGGGGTTCGGTCACTGAAGCTTTCTTT.

As regards this clonotype: A much more abundant neighbour one base away suggests this may be a read error. The V call is TRBV5-1, the J call TRBJ1-1; 7 nucleotides match TRBD1. V dropped 4 bases and J dropped 5; count of bases not matched to a gene: 5. CDR3 length: 13 amino acids. CDR1 SGHRS and CDR2 YFSETQ come from the germline V gene. The CDR3 nucleotides read TGCGCCAGCAGCCATGACAGGGAAACTGAAGCTTTCTTT. It translates to CASSHDRETEAFF.

This clonotype occurred many times. The CDR3 sequence: CASKTSTGSRYEQYF. DNA of the CDR3: TGTGCCAGCAAAACCTCCACAGGGTCTAGGTACGAGCAGTACTTC. The J gene is TRBJ2-7, the V gene TRBV7-2; tentative D call: TRBD1 (6 bases). The CDR3 covers 15 residues. Germline values: CDR1 SGHTA, CDR2 FQGNSA. V lost 7 bases to trimming and J lost 4 bases, with 20 bases between them.